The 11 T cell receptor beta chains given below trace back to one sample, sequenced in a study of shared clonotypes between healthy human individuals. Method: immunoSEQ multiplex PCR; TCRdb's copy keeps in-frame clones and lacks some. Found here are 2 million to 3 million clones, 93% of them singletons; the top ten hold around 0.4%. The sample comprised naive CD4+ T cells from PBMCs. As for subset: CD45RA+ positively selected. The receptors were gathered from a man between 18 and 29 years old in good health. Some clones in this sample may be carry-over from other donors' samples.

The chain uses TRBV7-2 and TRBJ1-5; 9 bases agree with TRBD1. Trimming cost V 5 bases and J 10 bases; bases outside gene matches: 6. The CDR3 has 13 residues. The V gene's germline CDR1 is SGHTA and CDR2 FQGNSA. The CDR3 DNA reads TGTGCCAGCAGCAAGAGGACAGGGGACCCCCAGCATTTT. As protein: CASSKRTGDPQHF.

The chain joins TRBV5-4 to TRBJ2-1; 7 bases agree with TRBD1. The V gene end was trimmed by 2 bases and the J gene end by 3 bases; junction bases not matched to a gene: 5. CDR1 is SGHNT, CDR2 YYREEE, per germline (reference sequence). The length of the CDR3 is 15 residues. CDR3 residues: CASSLPGTDYNEQFF. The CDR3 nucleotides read TGTGCCAGCAGCTTACCCGGGACAGACTACAATGAGCAGTTCTTC.

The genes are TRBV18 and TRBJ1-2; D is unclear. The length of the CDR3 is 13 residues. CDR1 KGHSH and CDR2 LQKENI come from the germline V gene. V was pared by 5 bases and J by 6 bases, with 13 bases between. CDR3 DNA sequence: TGTGCCAGCTCATCCAAGAGGGAAGATGGCTACACCTTC. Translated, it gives CASSSKREDGYTF.

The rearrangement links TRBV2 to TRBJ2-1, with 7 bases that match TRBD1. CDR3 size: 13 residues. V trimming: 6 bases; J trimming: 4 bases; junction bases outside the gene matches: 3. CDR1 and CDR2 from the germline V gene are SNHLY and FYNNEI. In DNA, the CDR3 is TGTGCCAGCAGCGAACAGGGGTACAATGAGCAGTTCTTC. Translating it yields CASSEQGYNEQFF.

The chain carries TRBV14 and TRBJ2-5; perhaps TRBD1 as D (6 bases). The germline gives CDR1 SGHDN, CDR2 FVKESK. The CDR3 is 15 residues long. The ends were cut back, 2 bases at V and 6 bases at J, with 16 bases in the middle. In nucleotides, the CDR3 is TGTGCCAGCAGCCAAACTCCGAGGGGGACCAAGACCCAGTACTTC. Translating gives CASSQTPRGTKTQYF.

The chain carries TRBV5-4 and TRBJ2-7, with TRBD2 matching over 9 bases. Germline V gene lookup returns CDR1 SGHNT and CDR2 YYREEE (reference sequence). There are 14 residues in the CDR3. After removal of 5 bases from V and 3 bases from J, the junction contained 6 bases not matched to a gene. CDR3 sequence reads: CASSYSGGYYEQYF. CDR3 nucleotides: TGTGCCAGCAGTTATAGCGGGGGTTACTACGAGCAGTACTTC. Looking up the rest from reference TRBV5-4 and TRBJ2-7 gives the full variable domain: ETGVTQSPTHLIKTRGQQVTLRCSSQSGHNTVSWYQQALGQGPQFIFQYYREEENGRGNFPPRFSGLQFPNYSSELNVNALELDDSALYLCASSYSGGYYEQYFGPGTRLTVT.

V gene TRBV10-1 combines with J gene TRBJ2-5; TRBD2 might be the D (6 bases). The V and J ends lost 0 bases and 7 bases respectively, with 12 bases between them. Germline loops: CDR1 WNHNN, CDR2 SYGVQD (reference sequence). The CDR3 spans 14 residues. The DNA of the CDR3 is TGCGCCAGCAGTGAGTCTGGCGTGGGGGGGACCCAGTACTTC. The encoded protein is CASSESGVGGTQYF.

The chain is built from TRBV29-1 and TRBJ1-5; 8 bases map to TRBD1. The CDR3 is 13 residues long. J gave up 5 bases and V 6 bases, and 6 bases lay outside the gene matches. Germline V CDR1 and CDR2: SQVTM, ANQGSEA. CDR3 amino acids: CSVQTGVDQPQHF. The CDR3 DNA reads TGCAGCGTCCAGACAGGGGTTGATCAGCCCCAGCATTTT. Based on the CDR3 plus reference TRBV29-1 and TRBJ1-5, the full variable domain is SAVISQKPSRDICQRGTSLTIQCQVDSQVTMMFWYRQQPGQSLTLIATANQGSEATYESGFVIDKFPISRPNLTFSTLTVSNMSPEDSSIYLCSVQTGVDQPQHFGDGTRLSIL.

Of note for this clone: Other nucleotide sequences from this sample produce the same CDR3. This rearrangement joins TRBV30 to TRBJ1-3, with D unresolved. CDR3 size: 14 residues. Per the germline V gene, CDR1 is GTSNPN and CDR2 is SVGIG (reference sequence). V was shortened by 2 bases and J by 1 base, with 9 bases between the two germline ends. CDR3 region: CAWSLGTSGNTIYF. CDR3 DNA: TGTGCCTGGAGTCTCGGAACTTCTGGAAACACCATATATTTT.

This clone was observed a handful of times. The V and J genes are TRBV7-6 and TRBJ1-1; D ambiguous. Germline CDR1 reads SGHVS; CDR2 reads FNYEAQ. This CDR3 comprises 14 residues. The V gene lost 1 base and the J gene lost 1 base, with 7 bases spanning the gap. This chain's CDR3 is CASSLDRSNTEAFF. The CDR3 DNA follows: TGTGCCAGCAGCTTAGACCGGTCGAACACTGAAGCTTTCTTT.

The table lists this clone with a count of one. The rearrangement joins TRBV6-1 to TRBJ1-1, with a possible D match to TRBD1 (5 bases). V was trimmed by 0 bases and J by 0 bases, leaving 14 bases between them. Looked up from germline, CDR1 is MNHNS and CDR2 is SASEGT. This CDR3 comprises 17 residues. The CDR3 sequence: CASSEAGAPGLNTEAFF. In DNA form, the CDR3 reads TGTGCCAGCAGTGAAGCAGGGGCGCCGGGCCTGAACACTGAAGCTTTCTTT.